The clone carrying this T cell receptor beta chain was picked up many times. The CDR3 is 14 amino acids. J was trimmed by 4 bases and V by 6 bases; bases with no gene match: 2. CDR1 ENHRY and CDR2 SYGVKD come from the germline V gene. Co-extraction of RNA and DNA was performed on 20-30 mg of unsorted bulk tissue. These data are taken from a study of tumor-infiltrating lymphocytes in primary liver carcinoma. A constant-region primer served to make TCR beta cDNA from roughly 500 ng total RNA. Nested multiplex PCR, run for three rounds with slightly modified ARM-PCR, yielded TCR beta libraries. In the first two PCR rounds, TRBV1-TRBV30 forward primers were paired with a C-beta reverse primer, and each round lasted about 9 cycles. TCRdb reanalysed the multiplex PCR reads using MiXCR and keeps one entry per CDR3 protein. There are 100,000 to 150,000 distinct CDR3 sequences in the sample; 64% occur only once, and about 8% lies in the top ten.

The TCR originated in a woman aged 55-69 years with primary liver carcinoma and hepatitis B virus infection. The sequenced sample was liver tumor tissue from sampling region 3. Subset: tumor region T3, left-lateral pole. This chain uses TRBV10-3 with TRBJ1-5, with 11 bases identical to TRBD1. Here the CDR3 reads CAIRGQGANQPQHF. The CDR3 nucleotides are TGTGCCATCAGAGGACAGGGGGCTAATCAGCCCCAGCATTTT.